This T cell receptor (beta chain) was captured by sequencing in a study of blood T cell repertoires in COVID-19 (dated by TCRdb to the early 2020s). Describing the broader study: Samples covering the acute and convalescent phases of COVID-19 were provided by collaborators in the United States, Italy and Spain. The material from the prospective study consisted of cDNA or gDNA derived from T cells, B-cell-depleted T cells, or PBMCs. The dataset comprised deeply sampled blood TCRbeta repertoires from subjects exposed to, actively infected with, or recovered from COVID-19. The repertoires were released in a freely available public database meant as a resource for research on the immune response to SARS-CoV-2. The samples were drawn from two sources: the first 160 participants of the ongoing ImmuneRACE study, and over 950 subjects contributed by 6 global collaborators. The sample metadata nearly always contained a de-identified subject ID, COVID-19 status, age in years and sex. Where available, HLA class I and class II types were taken from metadata supplied by the sample provider and were not determined by assay-based typing. The paper as a whole reports these results and caveats: Clinical and demographic metadata were provided uncurated, with the amount varying by source and participant.

A note on this clone: The target of this receptor is not known. No qualities accompany the bases; no much larger clone lies one base away.

Taken from cysteine to phenylalanine, the CDR3 has 15 residues. The sequence is cut down to CDR3 DNA, 45 bases in frame from base 1. V lost 0 bases and J lost 9 bases, and the count of bases not matched to a germline gene is 8. The germline V gene yields SGHTS for CDR1 and YDEGEE for CDR2. TCRbeta CDR3 regions were amplified from genomic DNA using the immunoSEQ Assay, a bias-controlled multiplex PCR. Per the source publication's procedure: The number of nucleated cells in each sample was estimated from the amplification of reference gene primers within the assay. Sequence reads were collapsed and filtered to measure the absolute abundance of every unique TCRbeta CDR3 rearrangement. For each sample, productive Simpson clonality was calculated as the square root of Simpson's diversity index across productive rearrangements. In its TCRdb copy, this immuneACCESS table keeps in-frame sequences only and misses some clones. Where compared with another copy, unresolved V genes explain less than half of these, and the others have no known cause. For V, J and clone size, that table is used; D and trimming come from the DNA. In this sample the table shows 40,000 to 50,000 clones, 89% of which occur a single time. The ten biggest clones cover 6.2% of the sample.

The collaborating institutions used their own protocols to collect whole blood in K2EDTA tubes. For TCRbeta analysis, collaborator samples were shipped as frozen whole blood, as isolated PBMCs, or as DNA extracted from either sample type. In this chain, TRBV5-8 is recombined with TRBJ2-5; TRBD1 lines up with 10 middle nucleotides. Input material: peripheral blood. The clonotype was recovered from a human donor in a cohort sampled during active COVID-19. The CDR3 loop reads CASSLVGTGAWAQYF. The DNA reads as follows: TGTGCCAGCAGCTTGGTGGGGACAGGGGCATGGGCCCAGTACTTC.